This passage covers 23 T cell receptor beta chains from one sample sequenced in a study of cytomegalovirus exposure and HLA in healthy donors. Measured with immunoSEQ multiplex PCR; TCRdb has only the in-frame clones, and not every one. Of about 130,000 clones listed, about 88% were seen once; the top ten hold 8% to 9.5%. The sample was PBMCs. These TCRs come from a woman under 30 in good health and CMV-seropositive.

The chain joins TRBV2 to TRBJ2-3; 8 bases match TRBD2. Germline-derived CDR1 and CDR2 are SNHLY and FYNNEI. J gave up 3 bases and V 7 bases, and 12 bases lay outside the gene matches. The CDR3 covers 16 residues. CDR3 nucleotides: TGTGCCAGCACCAGAATCGGGGGGGGGCTAACAGATACGCAGTATTTT. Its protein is CASTRIGGGLTDTQYF.

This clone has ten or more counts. CDR3 DNA sequence: TGTGCCAGCAGGAAGGACAGAGCCACAGATACGCAGTATTTT. Amino acid sequence: CASRKDRATDTQYF. The chain couples TRBV11-3 to TRBJ2-3, with a tentative D call TRBD1 (6 bases). Germline V CDR1 and CDR2: SGHNT, YENEEA. With 6 bases removed from V and 2 bases from J, the gap between germline ends came to 12 bases. This CDR3 has 14 amino acids.

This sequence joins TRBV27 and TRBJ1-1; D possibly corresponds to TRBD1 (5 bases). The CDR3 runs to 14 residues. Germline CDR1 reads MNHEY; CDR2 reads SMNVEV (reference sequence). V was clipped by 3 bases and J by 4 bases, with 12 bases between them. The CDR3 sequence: CASSLGGSRTEAFF. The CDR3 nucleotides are TGTGCCAGCAGTTTGGGGGGGAGCCGCACTGAAGCTTTCTTT.

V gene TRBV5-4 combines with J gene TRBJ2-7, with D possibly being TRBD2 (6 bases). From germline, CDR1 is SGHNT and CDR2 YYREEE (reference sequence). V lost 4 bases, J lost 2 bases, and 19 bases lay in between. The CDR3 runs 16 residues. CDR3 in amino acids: CASSPRVGGLAYEQYF. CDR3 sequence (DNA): TGTGCCAGCAGCCCGAGGGTGGGAGGATTGGCCTACGAGCAGTACTTC.

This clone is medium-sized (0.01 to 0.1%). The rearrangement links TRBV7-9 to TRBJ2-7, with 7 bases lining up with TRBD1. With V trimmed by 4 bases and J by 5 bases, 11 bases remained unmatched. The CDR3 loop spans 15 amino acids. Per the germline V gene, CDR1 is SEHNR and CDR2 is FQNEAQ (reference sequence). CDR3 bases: TGTGCCAGCAGCTCCCCCACAGCAGGGGGTAACGAGCAGTACTTC. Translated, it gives CASSSPTAGGNEQYF.

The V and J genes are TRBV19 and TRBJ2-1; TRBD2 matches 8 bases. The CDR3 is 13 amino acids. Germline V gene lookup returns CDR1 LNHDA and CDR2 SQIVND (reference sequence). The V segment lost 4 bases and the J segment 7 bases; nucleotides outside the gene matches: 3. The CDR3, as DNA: TGTGCCAGTAGTAGGAGCGGGGGTAATGAGCAGTTCTTC. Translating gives CASSRSGGNEQFF.

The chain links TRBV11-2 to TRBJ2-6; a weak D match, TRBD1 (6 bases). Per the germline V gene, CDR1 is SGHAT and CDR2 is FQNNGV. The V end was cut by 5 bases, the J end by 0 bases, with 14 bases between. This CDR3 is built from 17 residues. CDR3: CASSHFTGPSGANVLTF. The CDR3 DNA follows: TGTGCCAGCAGCCATTTCACAGGGCCCTCTGGGGCCAACGTCCTGACTTTC.

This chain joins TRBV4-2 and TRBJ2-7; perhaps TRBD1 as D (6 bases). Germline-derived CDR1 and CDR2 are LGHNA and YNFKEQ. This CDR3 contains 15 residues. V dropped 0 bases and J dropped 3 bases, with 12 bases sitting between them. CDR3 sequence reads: CASSQDLTGNYEQYF. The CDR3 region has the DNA TGTGCCAGCAGCCAAGATCTCACAGGGAACTACGAGCAGTACTTC.

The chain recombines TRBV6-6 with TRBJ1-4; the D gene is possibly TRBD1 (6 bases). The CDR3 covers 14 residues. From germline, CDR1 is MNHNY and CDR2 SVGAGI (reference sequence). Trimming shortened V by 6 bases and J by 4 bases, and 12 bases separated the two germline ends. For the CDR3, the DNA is TGTGCCAGCAGCTCAGACAGGTTTAATGAAAAACTGTTTTTT. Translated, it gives CASSSDRFNEKLFF.

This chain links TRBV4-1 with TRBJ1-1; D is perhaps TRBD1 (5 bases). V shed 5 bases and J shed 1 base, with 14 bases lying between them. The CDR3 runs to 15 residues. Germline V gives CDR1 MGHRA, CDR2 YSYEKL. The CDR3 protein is CASSSGRRGNTEAFF. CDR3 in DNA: TGCGCCAGCAGCTCAGGAAGAAGGGGGAACACTGAAGCTTTCTTT.

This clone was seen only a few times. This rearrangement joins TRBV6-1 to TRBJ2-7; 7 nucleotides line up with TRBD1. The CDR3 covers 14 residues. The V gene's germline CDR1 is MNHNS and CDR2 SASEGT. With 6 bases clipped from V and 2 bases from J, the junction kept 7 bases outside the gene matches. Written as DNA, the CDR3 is TGTGCCAGCAGAACGACAGGGATCACCTACGAGCAGTACTTC. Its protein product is CASRTTGITYEQYF.

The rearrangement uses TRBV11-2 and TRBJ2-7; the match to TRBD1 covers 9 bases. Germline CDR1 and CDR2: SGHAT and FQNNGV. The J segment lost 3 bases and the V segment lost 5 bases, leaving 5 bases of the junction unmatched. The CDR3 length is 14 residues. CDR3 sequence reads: CASSLGTGYYEQYF. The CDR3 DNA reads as TGTGCCAGCAGCCTAGGGACAGGGTACTACGAGCAGTACTTC.

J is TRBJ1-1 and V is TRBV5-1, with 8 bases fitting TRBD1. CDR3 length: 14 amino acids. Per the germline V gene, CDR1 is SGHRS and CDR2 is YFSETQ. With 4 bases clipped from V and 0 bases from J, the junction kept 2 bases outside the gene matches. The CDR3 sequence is CASSAQGVNTEAFF. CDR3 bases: TGCGCCAGCAGCGCACAGGGGGTGAACACTGAAGCTTTCTTT.

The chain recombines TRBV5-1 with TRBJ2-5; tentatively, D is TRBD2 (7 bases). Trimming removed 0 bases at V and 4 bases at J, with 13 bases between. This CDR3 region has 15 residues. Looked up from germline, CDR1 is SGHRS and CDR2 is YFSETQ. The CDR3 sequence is CASSLAGEGGETQYF. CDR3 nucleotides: TGCGCCAGCAGCTTGGCCGGGGAGGGGGGAGAGACCCAGTACTTC. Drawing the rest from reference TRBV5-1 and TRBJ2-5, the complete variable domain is KAGVTQTPRYLIKTRGQQVTLSCSPISGHRSVSWYQQTPGQGLQFLFEYFSETQRNKGNFPGRFSGRQFSNSRSEMNVSTLELGDSALYLCASSLAGEGGETQYFGPGTRLLVL.

The CDR3 coding sequence is TGTGCCAGCAGCCAAGCCGGGGGGGCTTTGGGCTATGGCTACACCTTC. This translates into CASSQAGGALGYGYTF. The rearrangement links TRBV4-2 to TRBJ1-2; D is perhaps TRBD1 (6 bases). The CDR3 contains 16 residues. Germline V gene sequence: CDR1 LGHNA, CDR2 YNFKEQ. V was pared by 1 base and J by 4 bases, with 16 bases between.

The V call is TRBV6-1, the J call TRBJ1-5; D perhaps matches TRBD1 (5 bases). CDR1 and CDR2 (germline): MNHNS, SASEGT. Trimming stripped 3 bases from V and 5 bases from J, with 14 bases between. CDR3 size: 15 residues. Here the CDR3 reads CASSDRRVYYQPQHF. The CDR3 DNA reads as TGTGCCAGCAGTGATCGCAGGGTGTACTATCAGCCCCAGCATTTT.

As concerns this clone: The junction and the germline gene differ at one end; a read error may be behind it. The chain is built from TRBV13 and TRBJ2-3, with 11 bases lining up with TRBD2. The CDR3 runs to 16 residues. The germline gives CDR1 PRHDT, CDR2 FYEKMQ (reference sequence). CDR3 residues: CASSLGTSGDTDTQYF. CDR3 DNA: TGTGCCAGCAGCCTAGGGACTAGCGGCGACACAGATACGCAGTATTTT. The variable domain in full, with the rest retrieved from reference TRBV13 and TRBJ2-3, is AAGVIQSPRHLIKEKRETATLKCYPIPRHDTVYWYQQGPGQDPQFLISFYEKMQSDKGSIPDRFSAQQFSDYHSELNMSSLELGDSALYFCASSLGTSGDTDTQYFGPGTRLTVL.

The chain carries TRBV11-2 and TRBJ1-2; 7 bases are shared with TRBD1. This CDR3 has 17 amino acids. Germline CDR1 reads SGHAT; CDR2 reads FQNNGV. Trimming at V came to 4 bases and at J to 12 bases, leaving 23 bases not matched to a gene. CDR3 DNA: TGTGCCAGCAGCTCGGATTTTACAGGGGAAAGCGAGGTGGTAAACACCTTC. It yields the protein CASSSDFTGESEVVNTF.

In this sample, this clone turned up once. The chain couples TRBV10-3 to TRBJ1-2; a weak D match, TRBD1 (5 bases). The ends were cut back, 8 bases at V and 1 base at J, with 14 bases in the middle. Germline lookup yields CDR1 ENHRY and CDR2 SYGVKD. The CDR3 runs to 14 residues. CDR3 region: CAIGGTEYNYGYTF. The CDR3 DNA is TGTGCCATCGGCGGGACTGAATATAACTATGGCTACACCTTC.

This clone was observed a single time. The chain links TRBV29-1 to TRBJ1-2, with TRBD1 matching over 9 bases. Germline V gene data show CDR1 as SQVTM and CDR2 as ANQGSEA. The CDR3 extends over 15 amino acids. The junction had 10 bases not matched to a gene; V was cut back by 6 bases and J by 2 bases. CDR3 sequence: CSVPKRTGANYGYTF. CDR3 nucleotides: TGCAGCGTCCCCAAACGGACAGGGGCAAACTATGGCTACACCTTC.

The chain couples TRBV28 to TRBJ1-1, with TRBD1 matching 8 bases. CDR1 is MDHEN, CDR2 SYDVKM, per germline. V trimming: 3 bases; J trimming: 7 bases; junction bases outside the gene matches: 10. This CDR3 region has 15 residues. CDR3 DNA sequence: TGTGCCAGCAGTTTCCTGGACAGGGCCCGAAGTGAAGCTTTCTTT. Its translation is CASSFLDRARSEAFF.

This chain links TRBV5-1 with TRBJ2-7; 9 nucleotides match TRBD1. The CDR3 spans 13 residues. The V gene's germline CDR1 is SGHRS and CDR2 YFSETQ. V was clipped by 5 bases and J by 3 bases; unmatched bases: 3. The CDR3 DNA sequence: TGCGCCAGCAGAGGACAGGGGTTCTACGAGCAGTACTTC. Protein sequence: CASRGQGFYEQYF.

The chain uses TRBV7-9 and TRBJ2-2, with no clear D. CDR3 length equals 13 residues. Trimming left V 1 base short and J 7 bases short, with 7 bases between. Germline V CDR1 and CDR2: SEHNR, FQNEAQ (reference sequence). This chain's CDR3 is CASSLGANGELFF. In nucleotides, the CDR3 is TGTGCCAGCAGCTTAGGAGCGAACGGGGAGCTGTTTTTT.